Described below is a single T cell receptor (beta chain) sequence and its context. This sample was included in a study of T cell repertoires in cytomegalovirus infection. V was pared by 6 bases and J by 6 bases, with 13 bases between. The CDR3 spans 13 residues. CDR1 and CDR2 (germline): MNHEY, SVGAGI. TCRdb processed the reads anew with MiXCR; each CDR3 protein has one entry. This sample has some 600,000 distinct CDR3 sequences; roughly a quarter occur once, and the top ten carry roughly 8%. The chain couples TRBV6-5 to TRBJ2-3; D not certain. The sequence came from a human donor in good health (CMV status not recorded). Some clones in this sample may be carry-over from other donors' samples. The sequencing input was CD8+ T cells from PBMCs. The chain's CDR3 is CASSHSVFDTQYF. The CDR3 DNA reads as TGTGCCAGCAGCCACTCCGTTTTTGATACGCAGTATTTT.